This TCR beta chain was retrieved from a study of CD8 T cells in Susac syndrome. About 0.45 to 1 ug RNA was reverse transcribed with random hexamers. TCR beta CDR3 was amplified by immunoSEQ covering 54 Vbeta and 13 Jbeta. Each CDR3 protein is one row after TCRdb ran MiXCR on the immunoSEQ multiplex PCR reads. This repertoire shows 100,000 to 150,000 distinct CDR3 sequences, approximately 93% found once; its top ten account for roughly 0.088%. From germline, CDR1 is ENHRY and CDR2 SYGVKD. The CDR3 runs to 14 residues. Trimming pared 3 bases from V and 6 bases from J, leaving 11 bases between. TCR beta sequencing was performed on blood CD8+ and CD4+ T cells.

The source of this sequence is a human donor with multiple sclerosis. V and J are TRBV10-3 and TRBJ2-2, with D maybe TRBD1 (5 bases). The sequenced sample consisted of CD4+ T cells from PBMCs. In DNA form, the CDR3 reads TGTGCCATCAGTGAAGTTCAGGGCTCCGGGGAGCTGTTTTTT. Its protein product is CAISEVQGSGELFF.